The 30 T cell receptor beta chains below were found in one sample sequenced in a study of blood T cell repertoires in COVID-19. Generated by immunoSEQ multiplex PCR, the TCRdb table keeps only in-frame clones and is missing some. The profile shows roughly 100,000 clones, over 75% of them singletons. The sequenced sample consisted of peripheral blood. All receptors derive from a man in his forties or fifties with acute or convalescent COVID-19.

This clone was counted once. The J gene is TRBJ1-4, the V gene TRBV7-9; possible D gene TRBD1, 6 bases. The germline CDR1 and CDR2 sequences are SEHNR and FQNEAQ (reference sequence). The CDR3 spans 13 residues. The V and J ends lost 5 bases and 9 bases respectively, with 13 bases between them. The CDR3 loop is CASSRDNGKKLFF. CDR3 coding DNA: TGTGCCAGCAGCCGGGACAATGGGAAAAAACTGTTTTTT.

CDR3: CAWSAGRVYGYTF. In nucleotides, the CDR3 is TGTGCCTGGAGTGCCGGGCGGGTCTATGGCTACACCTTC. V and J are TRBV30 and TRBJ1-2; D is unresolved. The germline V gene has CDR1 GTSNPN and CDR2 SVGIG (reference sequence). The CDR3 is 13 amino acids. The V end was cut by 1 base, the J end by 4 bases, with 10 bases between.

This chain connects TRBV10-3 to TRBJ1-2; a possible D gene is TRBD1 (5 bases). There are 13 residues in the CDR3. Germline CDR1 and CDR2: ENHRY and SYGVKD. V lost 3 bases and J 7 bases, leaving 12 bases between the germline ends. CDR3 coding DNA: TGTGCCATCAGTGACAGTCAGGGCGTTGGCTACACCTTC. Amino acids: CAISDSQGVGYTF.

This sequence joins TRBV10-2 and TRBJ1-1; D unresolved. The CDR3 sequence is 17 residues long. Germline V lookup: CDR1 WSHSY, CDR2 SAAADI. V dropped 10 bases and J dropped 3 bases, with 27 bases sitting between them. In nucleotides, the CDR3 is TGCGCCACTCAACCGGGAAAAGTAGAGATTCGGGACACTGAAGCTTTCTTT. Translated: CATQPGKVEIRDTEAFF.

The gene calls are TRBV19 and TRBJ2-5, with 7 bases matching TRBD1. CDR1 is LNHDA, CDR2 SQIVND, per germline (reference sequence). J lost 5 bases, V lost 2 bases, and 5 bases had no gene match. This CDR3 is built from 14 residues. CDR3 bases: TGTGCCAGTAGTATAACAGGGGTGGGTGAGACCCAGTACTTC. This sequence encodes CASSITGVGETQYF.

The rearrangement uses TRBV15 and TRBJ2-3; 14 nucleotides agree with TRBD2. Trimming cost V 3 bases and J 1 base; bases outside gene matches: 0. This CDR3 spans 16 amino acids. Germline-derived CDR1 and CDR2 are LNHNV and YYDKDF (reference sequence). CDR3 DNA sequence: TGTGCCACCAGCAGGGGACTAGCGGGGGGCACAGATACGCAGTATTTT. Protein: CATSRGLAGGTDTQYF.

The gene calls are TRBV9 and TRBJ2-7; 11 bases align to TRBD2. The CDR3 runs 14 residues. From germline, CDR1 is SGDLS and CDR2 YYNGEE. V gave up 3 bases and J gave up 2 bases; unmatched junction bases: 1. The CDR3 region has the DNA TGTGCCAGCAGCGCGGGACTAGCGGCCTACGAGCAGTACTTC. Protein: CASSAGLAAYEQYF.

The V and J genes are TRBV4-1 and TRBJ2-1, with unresolved D. This CDR3 is built from 18 residues. From germline, CDR1 is MGHRA and CDR2 YSYEKL. V gave up 0 bases and J gave up 0 bases, with 15 bases separating them. The CDR3 reads CASSQERLSDSSYNEQFF. For the CDR3, the DNA is TGCGCCAGCAGCCAAGAGAGACTGTCCGATAGCTCCTACAATGAGCAGTTCTTC.

The chain combines TRBV7-3 with TRBJ2-7; perhaps TRBD2 as D (6 bases). Germline V CDR1 and CDR2: SGHTA, FQGTGA. This CDR3 is 16 amino acids long. The germline V and J ends were trimmed by 10 bases and 3 bases, with 25 bases remaining between them. CDR3 DNA: TGTGCCACCCCGGGGGAGCCCCGGGACCGATTCTACGAGCAGTACTTC. As protein: CATPGEPRDRFYEQYF.

This clone was found a few times. This sequence joins TRBV28 and TRBJ2-5; TRBD2 agrees at 10 bases. Trimming at V came to 5 bases and at J to 0 bases, leaving 6 bases not matched to a gene. This CDR3 has 16 residues. The germline V gene encodes CDR1 MDHEN and CDR2 SYDVKM. CDR3 bases: TGTGCCAGCAGTGCCGGACTAGCGGACTACCAAGAGACCCAGTACTTC. Translating it yields CASSAGLADYQETQYF. The full variable domain, its missing parts supplied by reference TRBV28 and TRBJ2-5, is DVKVTQSSRYLVKRTGEKVFLECVQDMDHENMFWYRQDPGLGLRLIYFSYDVKMKEKGDIPEGYSVSREKKERFSLILESASTNQTSMYLCASSAGLADYQETQYFGPGTRLLVL.

The CDR3 DNA reads TGTGCCAGCAGCGAACAGGATACTAACACAGATACGCAGTATTTT. Its protein is CASSEQDTNTDTQYF. The chain uses TRBV9 and TRBJ2-3; tentative D call: TRBD1 (5 bases). V lost 3 bases and J lost 2, with 13 bases in between. Germline CDR1 reads SGDLS; CDR2 reads YYNGEE. This CDR3 spans 15 amino acids.

This sequence joins TRBV19 and TRBJ1-1; 10 bases align to TRBD1. Per the germline V gene, CDR1 is LNHDA and CDR2 is SQIVND (reference sequence). There are 15 residues in the CDR3. Trimming at V came to 6 bases and at J to 6 bases, leaving 10 bases not matched to a gene. CDR3 coding DNA: TGTGCCAGTAGGGAGGCTGGGACAGGGGCCCCTGAAGCTTTCTTT. Translated: CASREAGTGAPEAFF.

The chain employs TRBV3-1 (or the pseudogene TRBV3-2) and TRBJ1-1, with a possible D match to TRBD1 (6 bases). This CDR3 spans 15 amino acids. Trimming cost V 5 bases and J 4 bases, with 17 bases left between them. Germline CDR1 and CDR2: LGHDT and YNNKEL (reference sequence). The CDR3 reads CASSERGGGGTEAFF. The CDR3 DNA sequence: TGTGCCAGCAGCGAGCGAGGGGGTGGCGGCACTGAAGCTTTCTTT.

The chain employs TRBV2 and TRBJ2-5, with TRBD1 identical over 10 bases. Germline CDR1 SNHLY, CDR2 FYNNEI. After removal of 6 bases from V and 3 bases from J, the junction contained 10 bases not matched to a gene. This CDR3 is 16 amino acids long. CDR3: CASRQTGGSWKETQYF. DNA for the CDR3: TGTGCCAGCAGACAGACAGGGGGCAGTTGGAAAGAGACCCAGTACTTC.

The rearrangement joins TRBV10-1 to TRBJ1-1; 10 positions agree with TRBD1. CDR1 is WNHNN, CDR2 SYGVQD, per germline (reference sequence). There are 19 residues in the CDR3. The J segment lost 0 bases and the V segment lost 2 bases, leaving 12 bases of the junction unmatched. DNA of the CDR3: TGCGCCAGCAGTGAGACCCCACCGGGACAGGGGCTCATGAACACTGAAGCTTTCTTT. As protein: CASSETPPGQGLMNTEAFF.

The chain recombines TRBV5-4 with TRBJ2-6; D unresolved. CDR3 length: 15 amino acids. Germline V lookup: CDR1 SGHNT, CDR2 YYREEE (reference sequence). Trimming removed 0 bases from V and 0 bases from J, with 4 bases in between. The CDR3: CASSLGLSGANVLTF. CDR3 nucleotide sequence: TGTGCCAGCAGCTTGGGTCTCTCTGGGGCCAACGTCCTGACTTTC.

The J gene is TRBJ2-6, the V gene TRBV5-1, with D tentatively TRBD1 (5 bases). Looked up from germline, CDR1 is SGHRS and CDR2 is YFSETQ. The CDR3 consists of 15 residues. Trimming shortened V by 4 bases and J by 2 bases, and 10 bases separated the two germline ends. This CDR3 reads CASSPQGAGANVLTF. CDR3 DNA sequence: TGCGCCAGCAGCCCTCAGGGTGCTGGGGCCAACGTCCTGACTTTC.

V gene TRBV5-1 combines with J gene TRBJ2-7; tentatively, D is TRBD1 (5 bases). Trimming stripped 4 bases from V and 5 bases from J, with 10 bases between. Germline-derived CDR1 and CDR2 are SGHRS and YFSETQ. CDR3 length: 12 residues. The CDR3 is CASSRTRDEQYF. DNA of the CDR3: TGCGCCAGCAGCCGGACCAGGGACGAGCAGTACTTC. Supplemented by reference TRBV5-1 and TRBJ2-7, the full variable domain reads KAGVTQTPRYLIKTRGQQVTLSCSPISGHRSVSWYQQTPGQGLQFLFEYFSETQRNKGNFPGRFSGRQFSNSRSEMNVSTLELGDSALYLCASSRTRDEQYFGPGTRLTVT.

The J gene is TRBJ1-5, the V gene TRBV30; D is possibly TRBD1 (6 bases). The CDR3 contains 13 residues. Deletions cut 4 bases from V and 4 bases from J, with 11 bases between. In germline, CDR1 is GTSNPN, CDR2 SVGIG (reference sequence). This CDR3 is CAWNRATNQPQHF. Here the CDR3 DNA reads TGTGCCTGGAACAGGGCTACGAATCAGCCCCAGCATTTT.

This clone was detected only a few times. This sequence joins TRBV3-1 (or the pseudogene TRBV3-2) and TRBJ2-7; 9 bases are a match to TRBD2. Losses at the gene ends were 3 bases for V and 3 bases for J; bases not matched to a gene: 6. Per germline, CDR1 LGHDT and CDR2 YNNKEL (reference sequence). The CDR3 extends over 15 amino acids. CDR3 residues: CASSQRTSAFYEQYF. For the CDR3, the DNA is TGTGCCAGCAGCCAGAGGACTAGCGCATTCTACGAGCAGTACTTC.

This clone has only one observation. V gene TRBV7-2 combines with J gene TRBJ2-2; the match to TRBD1 covers 7 bases. The CDR3 covers 18 residues. CDR1 and CDR2 from the germline V gene are SGHTA and FQGNSA. With 5 bases clipped from V and 0 bases from J, the junction kept 12 bases outside the gene matches. DNA of the CDR3: TGTGCCAGCAGCCCGTGGCATTTGGGGACAGCGAACACCGGGGAGCTGTTTTTT. It specifies CASSPWHLGTANTGELFF.

In this sample, this clone turned up once. This sequence joins TRBV7-9 and TRBJ2-3, with 7 bases aligning to TRBD2. V was clipped by 5 bases and J by 2 bases; unmatched bases: 7. This CDR3 has 15 residues. Germline V gene data show CDR1 as SEHNR and CDR2 as FQNEAQ (reference sequence). The CDR3 sequence is CASSNGLDFTDTQYF. The CDR3 DNA is TGTGCCAGCAGCAACGGACTAGACTTCACAGATACGCAGTATTTT.

The V and J genes are TRBV24-1 and TRBJ1-1; 8 nucleotides align to TRBD1. CDR1 and CDR2 (germline): KGHDR, SFDVKD. The CDR3 length is 12 residues. The trim removed 9 bases at V and 5 bases at J, leaving 4 bases unmatched. The CDR3 loop reads CATQGANTEAFF. CDR3 DNA: TGTGCCACCCAGGGGGCGAATACTGAAGCTTTCTTT.

CDR3 nucleotide sequence: TGCGCCAGCAGCTTGGATCCCGGGACAGGGCGGGAGCAGTACTTC. This sequence encodes CASSLDPGTGREQYF. The V call is TRBV5-1, the J call TRBJ2-7; 9 nucleotides line up with TRBD1. The germline CDR1 and CDR2 sequences are SGHRS and YFSETQ. This CDR3 has 15 residues. V lost 0 bases and J lost 7; bases outside the gene matches: 8.

The V gene is TRBV6-2 or TRBV6-3, the J gene TRBJ2-7; D is uncertain. This CDR3 is built from 13 residues. The V gene lost 0 bases and the J gene lost 4 bases, with 7 bases spanning the gap. Germline assignment: CDR1 MNHEY and CDR2 SVGEGT. CDR3 nucleotides: TGTGCCAGCAGTTACTCGTCAGCGTACGAGCAGTACTTC. Encoded protein: CASSYSSAYEQYF.

V is TRBV7-8 and J is TRBJ1-1; 8 nucleotides match TRBD1. Germline CDR1 SGHVS, CDR2 FQNEAQ. This CDR3 comprises 14 residues. Trimming at V came to 5 bases and at J to 2 bases, leaving 4 bases not matched to a gene. The CDR3 protein is CASSPGQANTEAFF. CDR3 sequence (DNA): TGTGCCAGCAGCCCGGGACAGGCTAACACTGAAGCTTTCTTT.

The genes are TRBV4-1 and TRBJ1-1; no firm D call. Trimming removed 4 bases at V and 1 base at J, with 19 bases between. Per the germline V gene, CDR1 is MGHRA and CDR2 is YSYEKL. This CDR3 is built from 17 residues. CDR3 nucleotides: TGCGCCAGCAGCCTCAAGGCCGGGGTCCCTCCGAACACTGAAGCTTTCTTT. Protein sequence: CASSLKAGVPPNTEAFF.

The V gene is TRBV6-5, the J gene TRBJ2-1; D is possibly TRBD2 (5 bases). Trimming pared 7 bases from V and 4 bases from J, leaving 8 bases between. The CDR3 length is 12 residues. The germline CDR1 and CDR2 sequences are MNHEY and SVGAGI. CDR3 nucleotide sequence: TGTGCCAGCAATCTAGCATACAATGAGCAGTTCTTC. Protein: CASNLAYNEQFF.

The chain uses TRBV3-1 (or the pseudogene TRBV3-2) and TRBJ2-1; D possibly corresponds to TRBD2 (5 bases). This CDR3 has 12 amino acids. V gave up 6 bases and J gave up 9 bases, with 12 bases separating them. Germline assignment: CDR1 LGHDT and CDR2 YNNKEL (reference sequence). CDR3 sequence (DNA): TGTGCCAGCAGGCTCGGACTTGGTGAGCAGTTCTTC. This translates into CASRLGLGEQFF.

CDR3 nucleotide sequence: TGCGCCAGCAGTGGCGGACTAGCGGGGTCCTACGAGCAGTACTTC. Translation gives CASSGGLAGSYEQYF. The rearrangement uses TRBV10-2 and TRBJ2-7; 12 nucleotides match TRBD2. With V trimmed by 4 bases and J by 1 base, 2 bases remained unmatched. The CDR3 runs 15 residues. The germline V gene encodes CDR1 WSHSY and CDR2 SAAADI.